The source of this T cell receptor (beta chain) is a study of monozygotic twins with inflammatory bowel disease. Each sample's cDNA came from eight separate reactions. TCRdb re-called the 5' RACE reads and gives one entry per CDR3 protein, without DNA. The table lists about 420,000 distinct CDR3 sequences. CDR3 length: 11 amino acids. Germline V gives CDR1 SQVTM, CDR2 ANQGSEA. The TCR was taken from a human donor with ulcerative colitis or Crohn's disease, or a healthy co-twin of an affected twin (not recorded which). The chain recombines TRBV29-1 with TRBJ1-2. The sequenced sample was blood. CDR3 amino acids: CSVPRGYGYTF.